This entry features one T cell receptor (beta chain) sequence. Other nucleotide sequences from this sample produce the same CDR3. Only in-frame clones appear in the TCRdb table, and some are missing; sequencing was by immunoSEQ multiplex PCR. The data contain about 2.4 million clones, about 92% of them singletons. The sample belongs to a study of shared clonotypes between healthy human individuals. V lost 6 bases to trimming and J lost 4 bases; unmatched junction nucleotides: 2. Germline-derived CDR1 and CDR2 are SNHLY and FYNNEI. This CDR3 is built from 12 residues. This receptor was obtained from a man aged 18 to 29 in good health. The V and J genes are TRBV2 and TRBJ2-5; 7 positions match TRBD1. Sequenced input: naive CD4+ T cells sorted from blood. As to subset: CD45RA+ positively selected. DNA of the CDR3: TGTGCCAGCAGGACAGGGTCAGAGACCCAGTACTTC. It yields the protein CASRTGSETQYF.